The rows below give T cell receptor beta chains drawn from one sample of a study of blood T cells in healthy people across ages. Via MiXCR, TCRdb re-called the 5' RACE reads, giving one row per CDR3 protein. This table has 1,800,000 or so distinct CDR3 sequences, roughly 43% appearing once. Sequencing was done on a sample of blood. Receptor source: a human donor in good health. CDR3s include the opening cysteine and the closing phenylalanine or tryptophan. Fields, in order: V gene, clone size, D gene, J gene, CDR3 protein, CDR3 DNA. D genes are given only for firm matches. The size entry is marked missing in some rows and otherwise reads once, few, many or a size class.

v_gene: TRBV6-1; abundance: NA; d_gene: TRBD1; j_gene: TRBJ2-7; CDR3aa: CASIFGQGGGYEQYF; CDR3nt: TGTGCCAGCATTTTCGGACAGGGGGGGGGCTACGAGCAGTACTTC
v_gene: TRBV7-8; abundance: NA; d_gene: NA; j_gene: TRBJ2-1; CDR3aa: CASRGDGGSDEQFF; CDR3nt: TGTGCCAGCAGGGGGGACGGAGGCTCCGATGAGCAGTTCTTC
v_gene: TRBV6-5; abundance: NA; d_gene: TRBD1; j_gene: TRBJ1-6; CDR3aa: CASSLTGGFNNSPLHF; CDR3nt: TGTGCCAGCAGCCTTACAGGGGGCTTTAACAATTCACCCCTCCACTTT
v_gene: TRBV20-1; abundance: NA; d_gene: NA; j_gene: TRBJ2-5; CDR3aa: CSARVGQMYQETQYF; CDR3nt: TGCAGTGCTAGAGTTGGACAGATGTACCAAGAGACCCAGTACTTC
v_gene: TRBV7-2; abundance: NA; d_gene: NA; j_gene: TRBJ2-1; CDR3aa: CASSTDSLDEQFF; CDR3nt: TGTGCCAGCAGCACTGATAGCTTGGATGAGCAGTTCTTC
v_gene: TRBV6-2/TRBV6-3; abundance: NA; d_gene: NA; j_gene: TRBJ2-4; CDR3aa: CASGSPTRIQYF; CDR3nt: TGTGCCAGCGGTTCCCCCACCCGCATTCAGTACTTC
v_gene: TRBV5-1; abundance: NA; d_gene: NA; j_gene: TRBJ2-2; CDR3aa: CASSQKANTGELFF; CDR3nt: TGCGCCAGCAGCCAGAAGGCGAACACCGGGGAGCTGTTTTTT
v_gene: TRBV25-1; abundance: NA; d_gene: NA; j_gene: TRBJ2-3; CDR3aa: CASTTFDTDTQYF; CDR3nt: TGTGCCAGCACCACCTTTGACACAGATACGCAGTATTTT
v_gene: TRBV24-1; abundance: NA; d_gene: TRBD1; j_gene: TRBJ1-2; CDR3aa: CATSEGTGGLGYTF; CDR3nt: TGTGCCACCAGTGAGGGGACAGGGGGCTTGGGCTACACCTTC
v_gene: TRBV5-6; abundance: few; d_gene: NA; j_gene: TRBJ2-1; CDR3aa: CASSKTNLGQLHEQFF; CDR3nt: TGTGCCAGCAGCAAGACCAACCTCGGACAGCTCCATGAGCAGTTCTTC
v_gene: TRBV7-3; abundance: once; d_gene: NA; j_gene: TRBJ2-3; CDR3aa: CASSLAGGRVSTDTQYF; CDR3nt: TGTGCCAGCAGCTTAGCCGGGGGGCGGGTTAGCACAGATACGCAGTATTTT
v_gene: TRBV6-2/TRBV6-3; abundance: NA; d_gene: NA; j_gene: TRBJ1-2; CDR3aa: CASRPGEPTYGYTF; CDR3nt: TGTGCCAGCAGACCAGGGGAACCCACGTATGGCTACACCTTC
v_gene: TRBV5-8; abundance: few; d_gene: TRBD1; j_gene: TRBJ2-5; CDR3aa: CASRQTGSQETQYF; CDR3nt: TGTGCCAGCAGACAGACAGGGTCCCAAGAGACCCAGTACTTC
v_gene: TRBV7-9; abundance: NA; d_gene: NA; j_gene: TRBJ1-2; CDR3aa: CASSLGATRTVRQGYTF; CDR3nt: TGTGCCAGCAGCTTAGGGGCGACTCGGACAGTAAGACAGGGCTACACCTTC
v_gene: TRBV12-3/TRBV12-4; abundance: many; d_gene: TRBD1; j_gene: TRBJ1-2; CDR3aa: CASSRGTGGYGYTF; CDR3nt: TGTGCCAGCAGCAGAGGGACAGGCGGCTATGGCTACACCTTC
v_gene: TRBV18; abundance: NA; d_gene: NA; j_gene: TRBJ2-7; CDR3aa: CASSPRHPHNPPGGEQYF; CDR3nt: TGTGCCAGCTCACCACGACACCCGCATAACCCTCCCGGGGGCGAGCAGTACTTC
v_gene: TRBV20-1; abundance: NA; d_gene: NA; j_gene: TRBJ1-6; CDR3aa: CSARGPLERPLHF; CDR3nt: TGCAGTGCTAGGGGACCGCTGGAAAGACCCCTCCACTTT
v_gene: TRBV27; abundance: NA; d_gene: NA; j_gene: TRBJ2-7; CDR3aa: CASNRDNSYEQYF; CDR3nt: TGTGCCAGCAACCGGGACAACTCCTACGAGCAGTACTTC
v_gene: TRBV6-2/TRBV6-3; abundance: NA; d_gene: NA; j_gene: TRBJ2-1; CDR3aa: CASSPTDYPYNEQFF; CDR3nt: TGTGCCAGCAGCCCCACGGATTATCCCTACAATGAGCAGTTCTTC
v_gene: TRBV6-5; abundance: NA; d_gene: NA; j_gene: TRBJ2-1; CDR3aa: CASRTGHEKNEQFF; CDR3nt: TGTGCCAGCAGGACGGGACACGAGAAAAATGAGCAGTTCTTC
v_gene: TRBV2; abundance: NA; d_gene: NA; j_gene: TRBJ2-3; CDR3aa: CAGGPSGTDTQYF; CDR3nt: TGTGCCGGGGGACCATCGGGCACAGATACGCAGTATTTT
v_gene: TRBV29-1; abundance: few; d_gene: NA; j_gene: TRBJ2-7; CDR3aa: CSVAWGGVAEQYF; CDR3nt: TGCAGCGTTGCTTGGGGAGGAGTCGCCGAGCAGTACTTC
v_gene: TRBV5-1; abundance: NA; d_gene: TRBD1; j_gene: TRBJ2-7; CDR3aa: CASSLASGQDSYEQYF; CDR3nt: TGCGCCAGCAGCTTGGCATCGGGACAGGACTCCTACGAGCAGTACTTC
v_gene: TRBV7-2; abundance: NA; d_gene: NA; j_gene: TRBJ2-3; CDR3aa: CASSSRLDTQYF; CDR3nt: TGTGCCAGCAGCTCCCGCCTTGATACGCAGTATTTT
v_gene: TRBV20-1; abundance: once; d_gene: NA; j_gene: TRBJ2-5; CDR3aa: CSARVLGQSQETLYF; CDR3nt: TGCAGTGCTAGAGTCCTCGGACAGAGCCAAGAGACCCTGTACTTC
v_gene: TRBV4-3; abundance: NA; d_gene: TRBD1; j_gene: TRBJ2-3; CDR3aa: CASSGPHRGTGTDTQYF; CDR3nt: TGCGCCAGCAGCGGACCCCACAGGGGGACTGGAACAGATACGCAGTATTTT
v_gene: TRBV20-1; abundance: few; d_gene: NA; j_gene: TRBJ2-1; CDR3aa: CSAREDLSSYNEQFF; CDR3nt: TGCAGTGCTAGAGAGGACCTGAGCTCCTACAATGAGCAGTTCTTC
v_gene: TRBV10-3; abundance: many; d_gene: NA; j_gene: TRBJ2-3; CDR3aa: CAISEQDTQYF; CDR3nt: TGTGCCATCAGTGAGCAAGATACGCAGTATTTT
v_gene: TRBV6-6; abundance: NA; d_gene: NA; j_gene: TRBJ2-7; CDR3aa: CASGGLGARFPNYEQYF; CDR3nt: TGTGCCAGCGGGGGGCTGGGGGCGAGATTTCCCAACTACGAGCAGTACTTC
v_gene: TRBV9; abundance: NA; d_gene: NA; j_gene: TRBJ2-7; CDR3aa: CASSVAGNHEQYF; CDR3nt: TGTGCCAGCAGCGTAGCGGGCAACCACGAGCAGTACTTC
v_gene: TRBV28; abundance: NA; d_gene: NA; j_gene: TRBJ2-5; CDR3aa: CASRRAPSFQETQYF; CDR3nt: TGTGCCAGCAGACGGGCACCTTCCTTCCAGGAGACCCAGTACTTC
v_gene: TRBV11-2; abundance: NA; d_gene: NA; j_gene: TRBJ2-7; CDR3aa: CASSLLVASYEQYF; CDR3nt: TGTGCCAGCAGCTTACTCGTTGCTAGCTACGAGCAGTACTTC
v_gene: TRBV29-1; abundance: NA; d_gene: NA; j_gene: TRBJ2-5; CDR3aa: CSALLASETQYF; CDR3nt: TGCAGCGCCTTACTAGCTTCGGAGACCCAGTACTTC
v_gene: TRBV7-2; abundance: once; d_gene: NA; j_gene: TRBJ1-1; CDR3aa: CASSPPPTEAFF; CDR3nt: TGTGCCAGCAGCCCCCCCCCCACTGAAGCTTTCTTT
v_gene: TRBV20-1; abundance: NA; d_gene: TRBD2; j_gene: TRBJ2-1; CDR3aa: CSSRRLAGNNEQFF; CDR3nt: TGCAGTTCGAGAAGGTTAGCGGGGAACAATGAGCAGTTCTTC
v_gene: TRBV18; abundance: NA; d_gene: NA; j_gene: TRBJ1-1; CDR3aa: CASSPPGLAFF; CDR3nt: TGTGCCAGCTCACCACCGGGCTTAGCTTTCTTT
v_gene: TRBV3-1; abundance: NA; d_gene: NA; j_gene: TRBJ2-1; CDR3aa: CASSQARTSNEQFF; CDR3nt: TGTGCCAGCAGCCAGGCTCGAACTAGCAATGAGCAGTTCTTC
v_gene: TRBV7-2; abundance: NA; d_gene: NA; j_gene: TRBJ2-5; CDR3aa: CASSDPGKSGETQYF; CDR3nt: TGTGCCAGCAGCGACCCGGGCAAAAGTGGGGAGACCCAGTACTTC
v_gene: TRBV5-1; abundance: NA; d_gene: NA; j_gene: TRBJ1-5; CDR3aa: CASSSYHQPQHF; CDR3nt: TGCGCCAGCAGCTCGTATCATCAGCCCCAGCATTTT
v_gene: TRBV7-9; abundance: NA; d_gene: NA; j_gene: TRBJ1-4; CDR3aa: CTSSYATNEKLFF; CDR3nt: TGTACCAGCAGCTATGCAACTAATGAAAAACTGTTTTTT
v_gene: TRBV20-1; abundance: few; d_gene: TRBD2; j_gene: TRBJ2-5; CDR3aa: CSATPTSGEETQYF; CDR3nt: TGCAGTGCCACCCCGACTAGCGGGGAAGAGACCCAGTACTTC
v_gene: TRBV29-1; abundance: NA; d_gene: TRBD1; j_gene: TRBJ1-2; CDR3aa: CSIIGDRGDYGYTF; CDR3nt: TGCAGCATTATAGGGGACAGGGGAGACTATGGCTACACCTTC
v_gene: TRBV6-6; abundance: NA; d_gene: TRBD1; j_gene: TRBJ1-2; CDR3aa: CASSYTSTGDYGYTF; CDR3nt: TGTGCCAGCAGTTACACCTCGACAGGGGACTATGGCTACACCTTC
v_gene: TRBV13; abundance: NA; d_gene: NA; j_gene: TRBJ1-1; CDR3aa: CASSLGGEGLNTEAFF; CDR3nt: TGTGCCAGCAGCTTAGGCGGCGAAGGACTGAACACTGAAGCTTTCTTT
v_gene: TRBV11-2; abundance: NA; d_gene: NA; j_gene: TRBJ2-1; CDR3aa: CASSLDSWSMDERFF; CDR3nt: TGTGCCAGCAGCTTAGATTCTTGGTCTATGGATGAGCGGTTCTTC
v_gene: TRBV7-2; abundance: few; d_gene: NA; j_gene: TRBJ1-2; CDR3aa: CASSLLESRGGYTF; CDR3nt: TGTGCCAGCAGCTTACTCGAGTCCAGGGGTGGCTACACCTTC
v_gene: TRBV28; abundance: NA; d_gene: TRBD1; j_gene: TRBJ1-2; CDR3aa: CASSQHPGTGDAAYGYTF; CDR3nt: TGTGCCAGCAGTCAACACCCGGGGACAGGGGACGCGGCGTATGGCTACACCTTC
v_gene: TRBV5-1; abundance: NA; d_gene: TRBD2; j_gene: TRBJ2-7; CDR3aa: CASSLAPTSGGYEQYF; CDR3nt: TGCGCCAGCAGCTTGGCTCCGACTAGCGGGGGGTACGAGCAGTACTTC
v_gene: TRBV3-1; abundance: NA; d_gene: NA; j_gene: TRBJ1-2; CDR3aa: CASSTRGGANYGYTF; CDR3nt: TGTGCCAGCAGCACCCGCGGGGGCGCTAACTATGGCTACACCTTC